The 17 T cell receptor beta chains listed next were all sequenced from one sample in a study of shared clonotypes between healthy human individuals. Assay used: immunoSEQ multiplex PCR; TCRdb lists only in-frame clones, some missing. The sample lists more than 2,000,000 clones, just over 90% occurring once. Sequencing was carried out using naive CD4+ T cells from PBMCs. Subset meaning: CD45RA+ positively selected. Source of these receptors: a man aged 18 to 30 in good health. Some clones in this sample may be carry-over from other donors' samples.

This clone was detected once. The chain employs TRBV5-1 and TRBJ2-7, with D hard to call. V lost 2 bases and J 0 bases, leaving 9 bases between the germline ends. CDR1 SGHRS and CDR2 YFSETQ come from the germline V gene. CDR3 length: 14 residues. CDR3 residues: CASSFATASYEQYF. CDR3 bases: TGCGCCAGCAGCTTCGCGACTGCCTCCTACGAGCAGTACTTC.

The CDR3 here is CASSGAVTYSGNTIYF. The CDR3 nucleotides read TGTGCCAGCAGTGGGGCAGTGACATACTCTGGAAACACCATATATTTT. V and J are TRBV2 and TRBJ1-3; D is uncertain. CDR3 length: 16 residues. Germline assignment: CDR1 SNHLY and CDR2 FYNNEI. V was clipped by 4 bases and J by 0 bases, with 13 bases between them.

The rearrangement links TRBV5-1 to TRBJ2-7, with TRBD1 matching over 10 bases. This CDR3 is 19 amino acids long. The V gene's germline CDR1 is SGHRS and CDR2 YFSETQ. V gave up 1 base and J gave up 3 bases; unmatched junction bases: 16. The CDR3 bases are TGCGCCAGCAGCTTGATTGGACAGGGGGTCATGTCGCGAATCTACGAGCAGTACTTC. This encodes CASSLIGQGVMSRIYEQYF.

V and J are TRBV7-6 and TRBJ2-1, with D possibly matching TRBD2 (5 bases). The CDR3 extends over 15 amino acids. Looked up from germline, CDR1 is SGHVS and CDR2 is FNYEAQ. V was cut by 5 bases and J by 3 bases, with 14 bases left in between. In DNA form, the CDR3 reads TGTGCCAGCAGCCCGTCGCGGGTTGACTACAATGAGCAGTTCTTC. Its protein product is CASSPSRVDYNEQFF.

CDR3 coding DNA: TGTGCCAGCAGTTACAGCGGGAGGGCCCCCGGGGAGCTGTTTTTT. Its protein is CASSYSGRAPGELFF. The rearrangement uses TRBV6-5 and TRBJ2-2; 10 bases fit TRBD2. The CDR3 sequence is 15 residues long. V was clipped by 2 bases and J by 6 bases; unmatched bases: 3. CDR1 MNHEY and CDR2 SVGAGI come from the germline V gene.

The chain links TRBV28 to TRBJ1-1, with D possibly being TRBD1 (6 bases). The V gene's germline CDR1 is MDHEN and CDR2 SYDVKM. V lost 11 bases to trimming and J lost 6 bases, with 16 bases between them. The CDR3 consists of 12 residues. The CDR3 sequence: CAAKGDVSEAFF. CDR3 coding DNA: TGTGCCGCAAAGGGGGACGTGTCTGAAGCTTTCTTT.

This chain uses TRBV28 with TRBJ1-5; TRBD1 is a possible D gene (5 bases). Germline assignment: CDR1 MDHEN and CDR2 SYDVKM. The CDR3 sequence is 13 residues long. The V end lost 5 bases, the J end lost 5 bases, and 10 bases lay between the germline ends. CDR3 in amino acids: CASSGDFYQPQHF. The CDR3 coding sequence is TGTGCCAGCAGTGGGGACTTTTATCAGCCCCAGCATTTT.

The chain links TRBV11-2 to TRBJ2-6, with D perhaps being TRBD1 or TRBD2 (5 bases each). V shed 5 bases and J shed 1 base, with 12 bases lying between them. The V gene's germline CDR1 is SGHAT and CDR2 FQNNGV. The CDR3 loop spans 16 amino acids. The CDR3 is CASSPRGWSGANVLTF. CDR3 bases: TGTGCCAGCAGCCCCCGGGGCTGGTCTGGGGCCAACGTCCTGACTTTC.

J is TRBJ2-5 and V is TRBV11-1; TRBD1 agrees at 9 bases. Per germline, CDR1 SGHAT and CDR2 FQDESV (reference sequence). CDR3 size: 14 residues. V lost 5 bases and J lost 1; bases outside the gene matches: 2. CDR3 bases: TGTGCCAGCAGCCCGGACAGGGGCCAAGAGACCCAGTACTTC. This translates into CASSPDRGQETQYF.

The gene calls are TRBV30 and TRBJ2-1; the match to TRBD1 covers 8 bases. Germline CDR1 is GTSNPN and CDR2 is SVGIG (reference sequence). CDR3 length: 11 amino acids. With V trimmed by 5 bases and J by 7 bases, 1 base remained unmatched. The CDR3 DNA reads TGTGCCTGGGGGGACAGGAATGAGCAGTTCTTC. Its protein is CAWGDRNEQFF.

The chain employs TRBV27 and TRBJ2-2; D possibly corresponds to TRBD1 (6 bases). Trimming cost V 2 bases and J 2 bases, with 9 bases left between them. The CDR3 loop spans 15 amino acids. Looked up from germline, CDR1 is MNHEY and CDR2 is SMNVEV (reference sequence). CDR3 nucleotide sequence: TGTGCCAGCAGTTTAGGGGGCGCAAACACCGGGGAGCTGTTTTTT. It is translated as CASSLGGANTGELFF.

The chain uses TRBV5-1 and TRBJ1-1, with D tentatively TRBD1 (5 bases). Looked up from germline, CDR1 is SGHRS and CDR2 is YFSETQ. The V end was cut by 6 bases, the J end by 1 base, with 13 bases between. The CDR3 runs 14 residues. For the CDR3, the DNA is TGCGCCAGCAAGTCCGGCCAGGGGAACACTGAAGCTTTCTTT. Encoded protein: CASKSGQGNTEAFF.

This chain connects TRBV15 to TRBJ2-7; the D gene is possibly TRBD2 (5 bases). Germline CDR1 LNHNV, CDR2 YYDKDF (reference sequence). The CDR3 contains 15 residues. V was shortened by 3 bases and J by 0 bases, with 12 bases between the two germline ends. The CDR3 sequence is CATSSSRGSSYEQYF. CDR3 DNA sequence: TGTGCCACCAGCAGTAGCCGGGGTAGCTCCTACGAGCAGTACTTC.

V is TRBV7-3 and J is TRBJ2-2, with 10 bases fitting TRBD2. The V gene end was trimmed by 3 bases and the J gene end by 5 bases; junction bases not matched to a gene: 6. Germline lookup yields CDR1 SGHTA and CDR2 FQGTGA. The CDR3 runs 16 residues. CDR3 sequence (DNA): TGTGCCAGCAGCTTCCAAGCGGGAGGGCCGACCGGGGAGCTGTTTTTT. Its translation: CASSFQAGGPTGELFF.

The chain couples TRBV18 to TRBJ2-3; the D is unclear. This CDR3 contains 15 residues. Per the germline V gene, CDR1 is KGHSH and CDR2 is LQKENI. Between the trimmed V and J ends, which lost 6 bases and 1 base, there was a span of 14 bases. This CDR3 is CASSRLSAGTDTQYF. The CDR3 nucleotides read TGTGCCAGCTCCCGATTATCAGCTGGCACAGATACGCAGTATTTT. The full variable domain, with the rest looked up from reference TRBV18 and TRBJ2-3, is NAGVMQNPRHLVRRRGQEARLRCSPMKGHSHVYWYRQLPEEGLKFMVYLQKENIIDESGMPKERFSAEFPKEGPSILRIQQVVRGDSAAYFCASSRLSAGTDTQYFGPGTRLTVL.

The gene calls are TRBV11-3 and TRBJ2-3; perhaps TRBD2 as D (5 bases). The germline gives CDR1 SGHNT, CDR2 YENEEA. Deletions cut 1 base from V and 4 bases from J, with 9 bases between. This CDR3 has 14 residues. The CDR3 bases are TGTGCCAGCAGCTTAGCTGAGGAGGCAGATACGCAGTATTTT. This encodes CASSLAEEADTQYF.

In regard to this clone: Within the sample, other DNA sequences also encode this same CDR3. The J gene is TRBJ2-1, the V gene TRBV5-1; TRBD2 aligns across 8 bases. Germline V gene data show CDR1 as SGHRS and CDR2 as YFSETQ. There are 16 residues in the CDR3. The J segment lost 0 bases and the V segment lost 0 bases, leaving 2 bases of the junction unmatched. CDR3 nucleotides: TGCGCCAGCAGCTTGGGGAGCGGGAGCTCCTACAATGAGCAGTTCTTC. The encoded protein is CASSLGSGSSYNEQFF.